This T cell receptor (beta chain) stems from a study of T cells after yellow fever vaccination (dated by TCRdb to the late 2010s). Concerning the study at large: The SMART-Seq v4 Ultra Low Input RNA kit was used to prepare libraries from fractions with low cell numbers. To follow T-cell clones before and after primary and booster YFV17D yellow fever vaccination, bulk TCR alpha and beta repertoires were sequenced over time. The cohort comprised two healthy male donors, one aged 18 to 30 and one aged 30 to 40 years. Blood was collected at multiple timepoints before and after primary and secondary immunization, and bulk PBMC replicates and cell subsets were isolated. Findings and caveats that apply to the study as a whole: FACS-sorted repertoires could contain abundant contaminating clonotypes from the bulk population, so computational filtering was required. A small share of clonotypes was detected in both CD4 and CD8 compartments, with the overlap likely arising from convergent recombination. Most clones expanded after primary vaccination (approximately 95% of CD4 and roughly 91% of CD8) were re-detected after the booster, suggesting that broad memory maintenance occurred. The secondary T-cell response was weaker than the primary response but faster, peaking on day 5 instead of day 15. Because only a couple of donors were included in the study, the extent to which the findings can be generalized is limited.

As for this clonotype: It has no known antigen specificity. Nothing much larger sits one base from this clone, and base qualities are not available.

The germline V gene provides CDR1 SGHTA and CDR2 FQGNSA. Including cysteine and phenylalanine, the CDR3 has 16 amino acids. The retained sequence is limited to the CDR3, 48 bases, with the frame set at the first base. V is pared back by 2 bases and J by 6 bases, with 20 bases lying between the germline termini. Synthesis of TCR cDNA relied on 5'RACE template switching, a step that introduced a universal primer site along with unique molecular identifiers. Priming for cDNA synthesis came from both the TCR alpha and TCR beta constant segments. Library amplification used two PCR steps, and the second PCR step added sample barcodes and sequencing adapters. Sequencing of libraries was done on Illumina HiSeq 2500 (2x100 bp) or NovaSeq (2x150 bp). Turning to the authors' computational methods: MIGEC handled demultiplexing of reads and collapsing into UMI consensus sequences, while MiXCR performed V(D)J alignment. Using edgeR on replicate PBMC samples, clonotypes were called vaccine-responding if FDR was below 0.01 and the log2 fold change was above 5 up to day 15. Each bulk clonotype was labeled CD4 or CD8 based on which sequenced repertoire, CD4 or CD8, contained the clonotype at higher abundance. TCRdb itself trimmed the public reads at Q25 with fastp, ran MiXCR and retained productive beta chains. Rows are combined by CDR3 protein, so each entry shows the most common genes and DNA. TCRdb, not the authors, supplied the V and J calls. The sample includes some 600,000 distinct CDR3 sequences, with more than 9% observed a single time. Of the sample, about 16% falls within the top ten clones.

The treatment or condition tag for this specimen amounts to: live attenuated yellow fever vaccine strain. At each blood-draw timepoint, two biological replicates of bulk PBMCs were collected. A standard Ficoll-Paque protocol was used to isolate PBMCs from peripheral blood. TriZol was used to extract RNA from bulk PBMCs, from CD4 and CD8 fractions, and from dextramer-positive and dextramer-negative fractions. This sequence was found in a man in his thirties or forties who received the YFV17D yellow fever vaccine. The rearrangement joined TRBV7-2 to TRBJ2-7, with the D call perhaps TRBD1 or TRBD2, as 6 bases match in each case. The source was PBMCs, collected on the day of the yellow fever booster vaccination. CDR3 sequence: CASSLRPGARGSEQYF. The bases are TGTGCCAGCAGCTTAAGACCGGGGGCGCGAGGCTCCGAGCAGTACTTC. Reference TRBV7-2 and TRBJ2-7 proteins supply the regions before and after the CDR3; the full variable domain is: GAGVSQSPSNKVTEKGKDVELRCDPISGHTALYWYRQSLGQGLEFLIYFQGNSAPDKSGLPSDRFSAERTGGSVSTLTIQRTQQEDSAVYLCASSLRPGARGSEQYFGPGTRLTVT.